Listed below are T cell receptor beta chains from one sample, sequenced in a study of CD8+ T cells in alopecia areata. The protocol was immunoSEQ multiplex PCR, while the TCRdb copy is restricted to in-frame clones and leaves out a portion. This sample has 190,000 or so clones, with about 60% found just once. The starting material was CD4+ T cells sorted from blood, obtained at week 4, from a patient treated with tofacitinib. These TCRs come from a human donor with alopecia areata. The CDR3 runs from the conserved cysteine through the conserved F or W. D genes are given only for firm matches. The size field is filled for only some rows; it gives once, few, many or a size class.

D: .; V: TRBV25-1; J: TRBJ2-7; size: once; CDR3: CASRESGTRTYEQYF; DNA: TGTGCCAGCAGGGAATCCGGGACCCGCACCTACGAGCAGTACTTC
D: .; V: TRBV29-1; J: TRBJ1-1; size: few; CDR3: CSVSLGRGTEAFF; DNA: TGCAGCGTCAGCTTGGGACGAGGGACTGAAGCTTTCTTT
D: TRBD1; V: TRBV30; J: TRBJ2-7; size: .; CDR3: CAWSGTGASYEQYF; DNA: TGTGCCTGGAGTGGGACAGGGGCCTCCTACGAGCAGTACTTC
D: TRBD1; V: TRBV29-1; J: TRBJ2-5; size: .; CDR3: CSVRQGRETQYF; DNA: TGCAGCGTTCGACAGGGGAGGGAGACCCAGTACTTC
D: .; V: TRBV30; J: TRBJ2-7; size: .; CDR3: CAWKRGGGTYEQYF; DNA: TGTGCCTGGAAGAGGGGGGGCGGAACCTACGAGCAGTACTTC
D: .; V: TRBV29-1; J: TRBJ2-3; size: .; CDR3: CSVASLYTDTQYF; DNA: TGCAGCGTTGCTTCGCTCTACACAGATACGCAGTATTTT
D: TRBD1; V: TRBV5-1; J: TRBJ2-2; size: .; CDR3: CASSLEGDRGLAGELFF; DNA: TGCGCCAGCAGCTTGGAGGGCGACAGGGGGCTAGCCGGGGAGCTGTTTTTT
D: .; V: TRBV25-1; J: TRBJ1-2; size: .; CDR3: CASSEVTQGPGYTF; DNA: TGTGCCAGCAGTGAAGTCACACAGGGTCCGGGCTACACCTTC
D: TRBD1; V: TRBV29-1; J: TRBJ2-1; size: .; CDR3: CSVGQGMNNEQFF; DNA: TGCAGCGTTGGACAGGGGATGAACAATGAGCAGTTCTTC
D: .; V: TRBV7-2; J: TRBJ2-5; size: once; CDR3: CASSFSRAAYETQYF; DNA: TGTGCCAGCAGCTTTTCTCGAGCGGCGTACGAGACCCAGTACTTC
D: .; V: TRBV2; J: TRBJ1-1; size: .; CDR3: CASHAGVPEAFF; DNA: TGTGCCAGCCATGCCGGGGTCCCCGAAGCTTTCTTT
D: .; V: TRBV30; J: TRBJ1-1; size: few; CDR3: CAWSVNSRGKTEAFF; DNA: TGTGCCTGGAGTGTAAATAGTAGGGGGAAGACTGAAGCTTTCTTT
D: TRBD1; V: TRBV19; J: TRBJ1-1; size: .; CDR3: CASSPDRDTEAFF; DNA: TGTGCCAGTAGTCCGGACAGGGACACTGAAGCTTTCTTT
D: .; V: TRBV7-9; J: TRBJ2-3; size: .; CDR3: CASSLEGLTDTQYF; DNA: TGTGCCAGCAGCTTAGAAGGACTAACAGATACGCAGTATTTT
D: TRBD2; V: TRBV25-1; J: TRBJ2-5; size: .; CDR3: CASSDRGGQETQYF; DNA: TGTGCCAGCAGTGACCGGGGGGGGCAAGAGACCCAGTACTTC
D: .; V: TRBV11-2; J: TRBJ2-2; size: .; CDR3: CASSQTGNTGELFF; DNA: TGTGCCAGCAGCCAGACAGGGAACACCGGGGAGCTGTTTTTT